A selection of T cell receptor beta chains follows, all from one sample in a study of CD8+CD57+ T cells in acquired aplastic anemia. Via MiXCR, TCRdb re-called the reads, giving one row per CDR3 protein. The table lists 100,000 to 150,000 distinct CDR3 sequences, less than 45% of them singletons. The sample comprised sorted CD4+, CD8+, or CD8+CD57+ T cells (not recorded which) from PBMCs. The receptors here all came from a human donor in good health, serving as a control. The CDR3 runs from the conserved cysteine through the conserved F or W. Fields, in order: clone size, D gene, J gene, V gene, CDR3 protein, CDR3 DNA. The D gene is left open where the match is weak. The size field is filled for only some rows; it gives once, few, many or a size class.

. | . | TRBJ2-6 | TRBV24-1 | CATSDTGLSGANVLTF | TGTGCCACCAGTGATACCGGACTGTCTGGGGCCAACGTCCTGACTTTC
few | . | TRBJ2-1 | TRBV12-5 | CASGLGSSYNEQFF | TGTGCTAGTGGTTTGGGGAGCTCCTACAATGAGCAGTTCTTC
. | . | TRBJ1-1 | TRBV7-9 | CASSLDGTGAFF | TGTGCCAGCAGCTTAGACGGGACGGGAGCTTTCTTT
few | . | TRBJ2-3 | TRBV2 | CADGQMPDTQYF | TGTGCCGACGGACAGATGCCAGATACGCAGTATTTT
few | . | TRBJ2-1 | TRBV11-2 | CASSSILGAEQFF | TGTGCCAGCAGCTCTATCTTGGGGGCTGAGCAGTTCTTC
many | TRBD1 | TRBJ1-5 | TRBV19 | CASSITGARKPQHF | TGTGCCAGTAGTATAACAGGGGCTAGGAAGCCCCAGCATTTT
many | TRBD1 | TRBJ2-2 | TRBV15 | CATSRVGYLGQGAITTGELFF | TGTGCCACCAGCAGAGTAGGGTATCTGGGGCAGGGGGCGATAACTACCGGGGAGCTGTTTTTT
. | TRBD1 | TRBJ1-1 | TRBV10-3 | CAIRGQKDTEAFF | TGTGCCATCAGGGGACAGAAAGACACTGAAGCTTTCTTT
few | . | TRBJ2-2 | TRBV6-2/TRBV6-3 | CASKKATGELFF | TGTGCCAGCAAAAAGGCGACCGGGGAGCTGTTTTTT
many | TRBD2 | TRBJ2-2 | TRBV6-1 | CASSRRLAVNTGELFF | TGTGCCAGCAGTAGAAGACTAGCGGTGAACACCGGGGAGCTGTTTTTT
. | . | TRBJ1-6 | TRBV2 | CASSEQGRNSPLHF | TGTGCCAGCAGTGAACAGGGAAGGAATTCACCCCTCCACTTT
. | TRBD1 | TRBJ1-5 | TRBV5-5 | CASSAGQGVSQPQHF | TGTGCCAGCAGCGCAGGACAGGGGGTGAGTCAGCCCCAGCATTTT
. | TRBD1 | TRBJ2-7 | TRBV29-1 | CSVPGTGIYEQYF | TGCAGCGTTCCCGGGACAGGCATCTACGAGCAGTACTTC
. | . | TRBJ2-7 | TRBV29-1 | CSVELGVRTYEQYF | TGCAGCGTTGAACTGGGGGTTAGGACCTACGAGCAGTACTTC
. | TRBD2 | TRBJ2-7 | TRBV7-9 | CASSPLSGASYEQYF | TGTGCCAGCAGCCCTCTTAGCGGGGCCTCCTACGAGCAGTACTTC
. | TRBD2 | TRBJ2-3 | TRBV5-1 | CASSLGLAGGATGTQYF | TGCGCCAGCAGCTTGGGGCTAGCGGGAGGCGCGACAGGTACGCAGTATTTT
. | . | TRBJ2-3 | TRBV2 | CASSEEATRDTQYF | TGTGCCAGCAGTGAAGAGGCCACGAGGGATACGCAGTATTTT
many | . | TRBJ2-7 | TRBV4-1 | CASSPAEGRVDEQYF | TGCGCCAGCAGCCCCGCCGAGGGCCGCGTCGACGAGCAGTACTTC
. | . | TRBJ2-1 | TRBV24-1 | CATSDFGRVPYNEQFF | TGTGCCACCAGTGATTTCGGCAGGGTTCCCTACAATGAGCAGTTCTTC
. | . | TRBJ1-5 | TRBV12-3/TRBV12-4 | CASSLQVGPQHF | TGTGCCAGCAGTTTGCAGGTTGGGCCCCAGCATTTT
many | TRBD1 | TRBJ1-2 | TRBV20-1 | CSALIRDRTDYGYTF | TGCAGTGCCTTAATCCGGGACAGGACCGACTATGGCTACACCTTC
many | . | TRBJ2-3 | TRBV6-4 | CASRGGPVTQYF | TGTGCCAGCAGGGGCGGGCCCGTTACGCAGTATTTT
. | . | TRBJ1-3 | TRBV4-3 | CASSFITGTDTIYF | TGCGCCAGCAGCTTTATTACGGGGACGGACACCATATATTTT
many | . | TRBJ2-2 | TRBV24-1 | CATSALPGTGELFF | TGTGCCACCAGTGCACTCCCAGGCACCGGGGAGCTGTTTTTT
many | . | TRBJ1-5 | TRBV30 | CAWSHSGNQPQHF | TGTGCCTGGAGTCACTCAGGGAATCAGCCCCAGCATTTT
. | . | TRBJ1-3 | TRBV6-1 | CASSEHSHSSGNTIYF | TGTGCCAGCAGTGAACACTCGCATAGCTCTGGAAACACCATATATTTT
many | TRBD2 | TRBJ2-5 | TRBV20-1 | CSADGLDQETQYF | TGCAGTGCGGACGGACTAGACCAAGAGACCCAGTACTTC
many | . | TRBJ1-2 | TRBV5-6 | CASSLERDGLVYGYTF | TGTGCCAGCAGCTTGGAGAGGGACGGGCTCGTATATGGCTACACCTTC
few | . | TRBJ1-1 | TRBV6-1 | CASGRGQANTEAFF | TGTGCCTCCGGCAGGGGTCAAGCGAACACTGAAGCTTTCTTT
. | . | TRBJ1-6 | TRBV12-3/TRBV12-4 | CASSFNRVDSPLHF | TGTGCCAGCAGTTTTAACAGGGTAGATTCACCCCTCCACTTT
many | . | TRBJ1-2 | TRBV5-1 | CASSLFGSTGVNYGYTF | TGCGCCAGCAGCTTGTTTGGGTCGACAGGCGTTAACTATGGCTACACCTTC
. | . | TRBJ1-6 | TRBV5-4 | CASSPGTDYNSPLHF | TGTGCCAGCAGCCCCGGGACGGACTATAATTCACCCCTCCACTTT
many | . | TRBJ2-1 | TRBV5-1 | CASSPVEDRPGNEQFF | TGCGCCAGCAGCCCAGTCGAGGACAGACCTGGGAATGAGCAGTTCTTC
many | . | TRBJ1-2 | TRBV12-3/TRBV12-4 | CASSLDTGKGGYTF | TGTGCCAGCAGTTTAGATACGGGGAAAGGTGGCTACACCTTC
. | . | TRBJ2-1 | TRBV10-3 | CAISDPGLGASNEQFF | TGTGCCATCAGTGACCCGGGACTGGGGGCCAGCAATGAGCAGTTCTTC
many | TRBD2 | TRBJ2-7 | TRBV20-1 | CSARGAGGRSYEQYF | TGCAGTGCTAGAGGGGCGGGAGGCCGCTCCTACGAGCAGTACTTC
few | . | TRBJ2-1 | TRBV27 | CASSGGTTYNEQFF | TGTGCCAGCAGTGGCGGGACAACCTACAATGAGCAGTTCTTC
. | . | TRBJ2-7 | TRBV2 | CASRGGRGYEQYF | TGTGCCAGCAGAGGGGGTCGGGGATACGAGCAGTACTTC
many | . | TRBJ2-1 | TRBV20-1 | CSALLDYQVGGEQFF | TGCAGTGCCCTATTGGACTACCAGGTGGGGGGTGAGCAGTTCTTC
many | . | TRBJ1-3 | TRBV7-2 | CASSFGQSGNTIYF | TGTGCCAGCAGTTTCGGACAGTCTGGAAACACCATATATTTT
. | TRBD1 | TRBJ1-2 | TRBV20-1 | CSATRQGAWGYTF | TGCAGTGCTACCCGACAGGGGGCGTGGGGCTACACCTTC
many | . | TRBJ1-2 | TRBV2 | CASSLQGQVGGYTF | TGTGCCAGCAGCCTTCAGGGGCAGGTCGGTGGCTACACCTTC
. | TRBD2 | TRBJ2-6 | TRBV4-1 | CASRPNLAGGPSGANVLTF | TGCGCCAGCAGGCCGAATCTAGCGGGGGGGCCCTCTGGGGCCAACGTCCTGACTTTC
. | TRBD1 | TRBJ1-2 | TRBV7-2 | CASSPRDSYGYTF | TGTGCCAGCAGCCCCCGGGACAGCTATGGCTACACCTTC
few | . | TRBJ1-3 | TRBV12-3/TRBV12-4 | CASSRRGGRGNTIYF | TGTGCCAGCAGCCGCCGGGGGGGTCGGGGAAACACCATATATTTT
few | TRBD2 | TRBJ2-3 | TRBV6-2/TRBV6-3 | CASSYSGTSGMDTQYF | TGTGCCAGCAGTTACTCCGGGACTAGCGGGATGGATACGCAGTATTTT
many | TRBD1 | TRBJ2-5 | TRBV20-1 | CSASRQGSQETQYF | TGCAGTGCAAGTAGACAGGGAAGTCAAGAGACCCAGTACTTC
. | TRBD2 | TRBJ2-7 | TRBV11-2 | CASSPAGGPGRVPYEQYF | TGTGCCAGCAGCCCCGCGGGGGGGCCGGGTCGCGTCCCCTACGAGCAGTACTTC
many | TRBD1 | TRBJ2-5 | TRBV20-1 | CSASGTGQETQYF | TGCAGTGCTAGCGGGACAGGACAAGAGACCCAGTACTTC
few | . | TRBJ2-2 | TRBV24-1 | CATSDQVRDTGELFF | TGTGCCACCAGTGACCAAGTTAGGGACACCGGGGAGCTGTTTTTT
. | . | TRBJ2-3 | TRBV24-1 | CATSVGDLNTQYF | TGTGCCACCAGTGTGGGGGACTTAAATACGCAGTATTTT
many | TRBD2 | TRBJ2-1 | TRBV24-1 | CATGREGPNEQFF | TGTGCCACGGGGCGGGAGGGGCCCAATGAGCAGTTCTTC
many | . | TRBJ1-1 | TRBV19 | CASFAGWDTEAFF | TGTGCCAGTTTTGCGGGTTGGGACACTGAAGCTTTCTTT
. | TRBD2 | TRBJ2-7 | TRBV11-2 | CASSLFSGRGEGYEQYF | TGTGCCAGCAGCTTATTTAGCGGGAGGGGCGAAGGCTACGAGCAGTACTTC
. | TRBD2 | TRBJ2-1 | TRBV7-6 | CASSLGLADNEQFF | TGTGCCAGCAGCTTAGGTCTAGCGGACAATGAGCAGTTCTTC
. | . | TRBJ2-7 | TRBV29-1 | CSVDQASDGQTSYEQYF | TGCAGCGTTGACCAGGCCTCGGACGGGCAAACCTCCTACGAGCAGTACTTC
. | TRBD2 | TRBJ2-7 | TRBV15 | CATSISGTKYEQYF | TGTGCCACCAGCATTTCCGGGACTAAGTACGAGCAGTACTTC
many | TRBD1 | TRBJ1-2 | TRBV12-3/TRBV12-4 | CASSLGGTGALGYTF | TGTGCCAGCAGTTTAGGAGGGACAGGGGCCCTTGGCTACACCTTC
many | TRBD1 | TRBJ1-2 | TRBV6-1 | CASSPGQGGGYTF | TGTGCCAGCAGCCCAGGACAGGGAGGCGGCTACACCTTC
many | . | TRBJ1-1 | TRBV5-5 | CASSLMTGLNTEAFF | TGTGCCAGCAGCTTGATGACAGGACTGAACACTGAAGCTTTCTTT